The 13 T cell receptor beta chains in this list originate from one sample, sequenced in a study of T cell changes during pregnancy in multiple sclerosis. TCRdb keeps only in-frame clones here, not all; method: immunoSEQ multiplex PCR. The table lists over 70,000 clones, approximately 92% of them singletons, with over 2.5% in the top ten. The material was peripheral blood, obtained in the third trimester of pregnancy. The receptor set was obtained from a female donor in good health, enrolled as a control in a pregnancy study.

Here the CDR3 DNA reads TGTGCCAGCAGCGGCGACAGGGTCGACTACACCTTC. It yields the protein CASSGDRVDYTF. The chain links TRBV9 to TRBJ1-2; 7 bases match TRBD1. CDR3 length: 12 amino acids. J lost 10 bases, V lost 3 bases, and 6 bases had no gene match. Per the germline V gene, CDR1 is SGDLS and CDR2 is YYNGEE.

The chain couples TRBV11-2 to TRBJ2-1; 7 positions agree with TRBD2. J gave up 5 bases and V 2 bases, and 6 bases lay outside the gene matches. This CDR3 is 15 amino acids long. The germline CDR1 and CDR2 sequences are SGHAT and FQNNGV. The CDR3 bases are TGTGCCAGCAGCTTAATGTCTAGCGGCCACAATGAGCAGTTCTTC. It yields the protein CASSLMSSGHNEQFF.

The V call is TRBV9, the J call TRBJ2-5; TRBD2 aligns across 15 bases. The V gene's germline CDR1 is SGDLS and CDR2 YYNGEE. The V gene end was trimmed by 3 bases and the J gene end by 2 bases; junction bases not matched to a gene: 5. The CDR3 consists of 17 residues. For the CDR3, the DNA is TGTGCCAGCAGCGGACAGGGGACTAGCGGGGGGCAAGAGACCCAGTACTTC. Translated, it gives CASSGQGTSGGQETQYF.

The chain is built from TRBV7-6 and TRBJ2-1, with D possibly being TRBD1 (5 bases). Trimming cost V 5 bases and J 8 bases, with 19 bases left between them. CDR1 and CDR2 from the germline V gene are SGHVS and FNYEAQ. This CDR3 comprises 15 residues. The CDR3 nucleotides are TGTGCCAGCAGCCGAGAATCTAGGGGTAGGCATGAGCAGTTCTTC. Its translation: CASSRESRGRHEQFF.

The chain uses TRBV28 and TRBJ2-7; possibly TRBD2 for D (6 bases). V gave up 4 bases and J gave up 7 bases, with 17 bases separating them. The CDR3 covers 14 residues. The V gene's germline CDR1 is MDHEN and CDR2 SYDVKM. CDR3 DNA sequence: TGTGCCAGCAGTTACCCGCGGGGTCCGAGAGAGCAGTACTTC. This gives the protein CASSYPRGPREQYF. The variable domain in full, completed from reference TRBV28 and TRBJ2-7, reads DVKVTQSSRYLVKRTGEKVFLECVQDMDHENMFWYRQDPGLGLRLIYFSYDVKMKEKGDIPEGYSVSREKKERFSLILESASTNQTSMYLCASSYPRGPREQYFGPGTRLTVT.

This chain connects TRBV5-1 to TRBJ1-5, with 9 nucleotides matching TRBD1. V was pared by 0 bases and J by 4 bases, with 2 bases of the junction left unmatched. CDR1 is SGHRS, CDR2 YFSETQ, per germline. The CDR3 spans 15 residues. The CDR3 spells CASSLEGTGNQPQHF. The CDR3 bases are TGCGCCAGCAGCTTGGAGGGGACAGGGAATCAGCCCCAGCATTTT.

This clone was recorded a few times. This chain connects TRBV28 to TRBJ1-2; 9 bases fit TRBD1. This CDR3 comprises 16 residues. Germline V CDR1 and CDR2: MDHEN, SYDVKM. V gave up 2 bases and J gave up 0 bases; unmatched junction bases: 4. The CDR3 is CASSLGGQGANYGYTF. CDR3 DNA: TGTGCCAGCAGTTTAGGGGGACAGGGAGCTAACTATGGCTACACCTTC.

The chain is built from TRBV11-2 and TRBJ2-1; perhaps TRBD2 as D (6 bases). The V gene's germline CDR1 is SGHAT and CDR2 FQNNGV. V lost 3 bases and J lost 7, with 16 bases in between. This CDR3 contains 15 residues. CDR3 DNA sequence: TGTGCCAGCAGCTTCCGGGAGTTTAGCCGAAATGAGCAGTTCTTC. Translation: CASSFREFSRNEQFF.

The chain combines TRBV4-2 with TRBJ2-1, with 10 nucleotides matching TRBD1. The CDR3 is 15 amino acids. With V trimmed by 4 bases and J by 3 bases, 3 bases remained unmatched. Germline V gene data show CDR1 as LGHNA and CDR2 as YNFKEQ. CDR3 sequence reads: CASSPGTGDYNEQFF. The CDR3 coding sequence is TGTGCCAGCAGCCCCGGGACAGGGGACTACAATGAGCAGTTCTTC.

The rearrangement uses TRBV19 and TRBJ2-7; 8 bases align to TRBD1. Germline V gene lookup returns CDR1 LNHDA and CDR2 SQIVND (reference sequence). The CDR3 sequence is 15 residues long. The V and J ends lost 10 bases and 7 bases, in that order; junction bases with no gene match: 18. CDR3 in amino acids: CAKVIPRTGKEEQYF. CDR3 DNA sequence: TGTGCCAAAGTCATCCCTCGGACAGGGAAGGAAGAGCAGTACTTC.

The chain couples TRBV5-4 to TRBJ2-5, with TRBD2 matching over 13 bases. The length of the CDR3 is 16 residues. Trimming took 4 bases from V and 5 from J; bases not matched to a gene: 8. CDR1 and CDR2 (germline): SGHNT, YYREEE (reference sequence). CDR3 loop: CASSPGLAGVEETQYF. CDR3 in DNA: TGTGCCAGCAGCCCCGGACTAGCGGGAGTAGAGGAGACCCAGTACTTC.

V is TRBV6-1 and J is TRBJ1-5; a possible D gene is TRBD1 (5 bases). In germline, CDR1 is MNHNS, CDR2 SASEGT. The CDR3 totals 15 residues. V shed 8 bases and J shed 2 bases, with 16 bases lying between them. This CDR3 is CASGGTSGRNQPQHF. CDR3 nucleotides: TGTGCCAGCGGCGGGACCTCCGGTCGCAATCAGCCCCAGCATTTT.

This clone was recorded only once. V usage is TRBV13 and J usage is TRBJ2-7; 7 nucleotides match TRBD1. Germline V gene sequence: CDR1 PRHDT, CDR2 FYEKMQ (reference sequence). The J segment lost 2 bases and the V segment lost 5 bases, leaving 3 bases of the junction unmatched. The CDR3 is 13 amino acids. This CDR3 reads CASSGDRAYEQYF. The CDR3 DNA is TGTGCCAGCAGCGGGGACAGAGCCTACGAGCAGTACTTC.